These 16 T cell receptor beta chains share one sample of origin, sequenced in a study of shared clonotypes between healthy human individuals (dated by TCRdb to the early 2020s). The library was produced with the immunoSEQ multiplex PCR assay. TCRdb took this table from immuneACCESS and kept in-frame rearrangements with V and J called. Such tables lack part of the clones; where checked against another copy, unresolved V genes explain under half of the gap, and the rest is unexplained. The sample table shows approximately 2.1 million clones, and over 90% are seen once. The top ten constitute around 0.4% of the sample. Sequenced sample: naive CD4+ T cells from PBMCs. The sample's cell subset or site label, decoded: CD45RA+ positively selected. All receptors come from a man between 18 and 35 years old in good health. Some clones in this sample may be carry-over from other donors' samples.

The J gene is TRBJ1-5, the V gene TRBV7-2; TRBD1 is a possible D gene (5 bases). In germline, CDR1 is SGHTA, CDR2 FQGNSA. Trimming shortened V by 5 bases and J by 7 bases, and 18 bases separated the two germline ends. This CDR3 contains 15 residues. CDR3 coding DNA: TGTGCCAGCAGCCCTGGGGGGGTCCCGGCGCAGCCCCAGCATTTT. It specifies CASSPGGVPAQPQHF.

This clone was counted once. The J gene is TRBJ2-2, the V gene TRBV5-1, with 12 bases matching TRBD1. This CDR3 has 19 amino acids. J lost 4 bases, V lost 4 bases, and 14 bases had no gene match. The germline V gene encodes CDR1 SGHRS and CDR2 YFSETQ. The CDR3 reads CASSVDPGTGGGLTGELFF. The CDR3 coding sequence is TGCGCCAGCAGCGTAGACCCCGGGACAGGGGGCGGGCTCACCGGGGAGCTGTTTTTT.

This clone was seen just once. The V call is TRBV5-6, the J call TRBJ2-3, with D unresolved. There are 17 residues in the CDR3. V was cut by 2 bases and J by 6 bases, with 22 bases left in between. Germline CDR1 is SGHDT and CDR2 is YYEEEE. The CDR3 region is CASSFTLVSAFGDTQYF. CDR3 in DNA: TGTGCCAGCAGCTTTACTCTGGTGTCGGCCTTTGGTGATACGCAGTATTTT.

V usage is TRBV7-9 and J usage is TRBJ2-1; D possibly uses TRBD1 or TRBD2 (5 bases each). The CDR3 runs 16 residues. Trimming removed 5 bases at V and 3 bases at J, with 17 bases between. CDR1 and CDR2 from the germline V gene are SEHNR and FQNEAQ (reference sequence). Written as DNA, the CDR3 is TGTGCCAGCAGCCCTGTTTCCGGGACGGTCTACAATGAGCAGTTCTTC. Protein sequence: CASSPVSGTVYNEQFF.

This clone was detected once. This chain joins TRBV7-8 and TRBJ1-3, with a possible D match to TRBD1 (5 bases). CDR1 is SGHVS, CDR2 FQNEAQ, per germline. The germline V and J ends were trimmed by 5 bases and 5 bases, with 7 bases remaining between them. The length of the CDR3 is 12 residues. CDR3 DNA sequence: TGTGCCAGCAGCGGGGCCAGAAACACCATATATTTT. This gives the protein CASSGARNTIYF.

V gene TRBV6-5 combines with J gene TRBJ1-1; D is unresolved. In germline, CDR1 is MNHEY, CDR2 SVGAGI. CDR3 size: 11 residues. V was pared by 11 bases and J by 2 bases, with 9 bases between. This chain's CDR3 is CAVTANTEAFF. The CDR3 DNA sequence: TGTGCCGTTACGGCCAACACTGAAGCTTTCTTT.

The chain combines TRBV18 with TRBJ2-7; TRBD1 matches at 7 bases. Germline CDR1 and CDR2: KGHSH and LQKENI. CDR3 length: 17 amino acids. V dropped 3 bases and J dropped 0; count of bases not matched to a gene: 11. The CDR3 protein is CASSPGQTRDPSYEQYF. The DNA for the CDR3 is TGTGCCAGCTCACCGGGACAGACTCGCGACCCCTCCTACGAGCAGTACTTC.

This clone was counted a single time. The chain's CDR3 is CASSTEGYSYNEQFF. CDR3 sequence (DNA): TGTGCCAGCAGCACGGAAGGTTACTCCTACAATGAGCAGTTCTTC. The chain uses TRBV5-5 and TRBJ2-1; D uncertain. Germline-derived CDR1 and CDR2 are SGHKS and YYEKEE (reference sequence). This CDR3 is 15 amino acids long. Trimming left V 4 bases short and J 0 bases short, with 11 bases between.

This clone was picked up a small number of times. The V gene is TRBV9, the J gene TRBJ1-1; D gene uncertain. The germline V gene has CDR1 SGDLS and CDR2 YYNGEE. Trimming left V 0 bases short and J 9 bases short, with 12 bases between. The CDR3 length is 13 residues. CDR3 in DNA: TGTGCCAGCAGCGTAGATGTCCGGGATCAAGCTTTCTTT. It specifies CASSVDVRDQAFF.

This sequence joins TRBV9 and TRBJ1-5; perhaps TRBD1 as D (5 bases). The CDR3 runs to 14 residues. The germline V gene encodes CDR1 SGDLS and CDR2 YYNGEE. V lost 3 bases and J lost 14, with 21 bases in between. The CDR3 DNA sequence: TGTGCCAGCAGCGCCGGGACCGGACACCCGGAGAAGCATTTT. As protein: CASSAGTGHPEKHF.

The gene calls are TRBV11-2 and TRBJ1-1, with TRBD1 as a possible D gene (6 bases). Germline CDR1 reads SGHAT; CDR2 reads FQNNGV. The CDR3 consists of 15 residues. Between the trimmed V and J ends, which lost 5 bases and 5 bases, there was a span of 18 bases. This CDR3 is CASSPNRARNTEAFF. The CDR3 DNA reads as TGTGCCAGCAGCCCGAACAGGGCGAGGAATACTGAAGCTTTCTTT.

This chain links TRBV18 with TRBJ2-3; the D call may be TRBD1 or TRBD2 (6 bases each). The germline V gene has CDR1 KGHSH and CDR2 LQKENI. The CDR3 covers 16 residues. The germline V and J ends were trimmed by 3 bases and 8 bases, with 21 bases remaining between them. The CDR3 region has the DNA TGTGCCAGCTCACCGTTGAACGTTTACGGGGGCGGTACGCAGTATTTT. This encodes CASSPLNVYGGGTQYF. Drawing the rest from reference TRBV18 and TRBJ2-3, the complete variable domain is NAGVMQNPRHLVRRRGQEARLRCSPMKGHSHVYWYRQLPEEGLKFMVYLQKENIIDESGMPKERFSAEFPKEGPSILRIQQVVRGDSAAYFCASSPLNVYGGGTQYFGPGTRLTVL.

This chain uses TRBV7-2 with TRBJ2-2; 7 bases are shared with TRBD1. Germline V gene lookup returns CDR1 SGHTA and CDR2 FQGNSA. The V gene end was trimmed by 5 bases and the J gene end by 0 bases; junction bases not matched to a gene: 6. The CDR3 totals 16 residues. In DNA, the CDR3 is TGTGCCAGCAGCCCGACAGGGCTCCCGAACACCGGGGAGCTGTTTTTT. It is translated as CASSPTGLPNTGELFF. Looking up the rest from reference TRBV7-2 and TRBJ2-2 gives the full variable domain: GAGVSQSPSNKVTEKGKDVELRCDPISGHTALYWYRQSLGQGLEFLIYFQGNSAPDKSGLPSDRFSAERTGGSVSTLTIQRTQQEDSAVYLCASSPTGLPNTGELFFGEGSRLTVL.

This clone has only one observation. This chain joins TRBV19 and TRBJ2-2, with 7 bases that match TRBD1. This CDR3 comprises 16 residues. V lost 1 base, J lost 4 bases, and 6 bases stayed unmatched. Germline V CDR1 and CDR2: LNHDA, SQIVND (reference sequence). In nucleotides, the CDR3 is TGTGCCAGTAGTATAGCTCCGACAGGGTTCACCGGGGAGCTGTTTTTT. Protein sequence: CASSIAPTGFTGELFF.

This clone came up once. The rearrangement links TRBV6-6 to TRBJ2-7, with a weak D call TRBD1 (6 bases). Trimming took off 0 bases at V and 2 bases at J, with 14 bases between the two ends. Germline values: CDR1 MNHNY, CDR2 SVGAGI (reference sequence). The CDR3 totals 16 residues. The CDR3, as DNA: TGTGCCAGCAGTTACTCGTTGGAGAGACAGGCCTACGAGCAGTACTTC. This encodes CASSYSLERQAYEQYF.

Details on this clone: This sample includes further DNA sequences coding for the same CDR3. V gene TRBV27 combines with J gene TRBJ2-7; possibly TRBD2 for D (6 bases). The CDR3 loop spans 13 amino acids. Between the trimmed V and J ends, which lost 5 bases and 4 bases, there was a span of 12 bases. Germline lookup yields CDR1 MNHEY and CDR2 SMNVEV (reference sequence). In DNA, the CDR3 is TGTGCCAGCAGTCCGAGGGGAGGTTACGAGCAGTACTTC. Translated, it gives CASSPRGGYEQYF.